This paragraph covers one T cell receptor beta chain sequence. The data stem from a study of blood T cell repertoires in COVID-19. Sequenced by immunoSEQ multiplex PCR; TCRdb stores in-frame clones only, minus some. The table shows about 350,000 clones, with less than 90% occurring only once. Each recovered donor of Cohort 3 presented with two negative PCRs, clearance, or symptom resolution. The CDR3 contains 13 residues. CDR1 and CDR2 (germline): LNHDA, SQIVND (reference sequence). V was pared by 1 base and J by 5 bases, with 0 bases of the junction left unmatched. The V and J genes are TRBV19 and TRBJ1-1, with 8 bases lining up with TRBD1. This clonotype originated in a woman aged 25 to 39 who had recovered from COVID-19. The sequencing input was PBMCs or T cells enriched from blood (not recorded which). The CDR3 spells CASSIGTGTEAFF. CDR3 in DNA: TGTGCCAGTAGTATAGGGACAGGGACTGAAGCTTTCTTT.